Below, 27 T cell receptor beta chains from the same sample are listed, as sequenced in a study of shared clonotypes between healthy human individuals. Clones were sequenced by immunoSEQ multiplex PCR, and TCRdb holds only the in-frame ones, with some missing. The sample comprises roughly 2.1 million clones, roughly 91% of which are singletons, and 1.5% to 2% rests with the top ten. CD45RO negativity and positive selection for CCR7 defined naive CD8 cells, a population that excluded terminally differentiated effector memory CD45RA+ cells. The sequenced material came from naive CD8+ T cells from PBMCs. These receptors were obtained from a man aged 18 to 30 in good health. Some clones in this sample may be carry-over from other donors' samples.

This clone was seen only a few times. The chain employs TRBV6-5 and TRBJ2-7; a weak D match, TRBD1 (6 bases). Germline V gives CDR1 MNHEY, CDR2 SVGAGI. V lost 6 bases, J lost 2 bases, and 11 bases lay in between. The CDR3 contains 13 residues. The CDR3 here is CASRSRQAYEQYF. The DNA for the CDR3 is TGTGCCAGCAGATCGAGACAGGCCTACGAGCAGTACTTC.

This clone was counted once. This chain uses TRBV29-1 with TRBJ1-2; TRBD1 is a possible D gene (5 bases). This CDR3 contains 16 residues. Germline assignment: CDR1 SQVTM and CDR2 ANQGSEA. Trimming pared 0 bases from V and 2 bases from J, leaving 16 bases between. The CDR3 region is CSVEDQLGVWNYGYTF. The CDR3, as DNA: TGCAGCGTTGAAGATCAATTGGGGGTTTGGAACTATGGCTACACCTTC.

J is TRBJ2-1 and V is TRBV5-4; D possibly matches TRBD1 or TRBD2 (6 bases each). Per the germline V gene, CDR1 is SGHNT and CDR2 is YYREEE (reference sequence). Trimming stripped 3 bases from V and 8 bases from J, with 18 bases between. The CDR3 sequence is 15 residues long. CDR3: CASSWMGGGGDEQFF. DNA for the CDR3: TGTGCCAGCAGCTGGATGGGGGGCGGCGGGGATGAGCAGTTCTTC. The full variable domain, rest sourced from reference TRBV5-4 and TRBJ2-1, is ETGVTQSPTHLIKTRGQQVTLRCSSQSGHNTVSWYQQALGQGPQFIFQYYREEENGRGNFPPRFSGLQFPNYSSELNVNALELDDSALYLCASSWMGGGGDEQFFGPGTRLTVL.

In the case of this clone: The identical CDR3 is also encoded by other nucleotide sequences in the sample. The V call is TRBV28, the J call TRBJ1-3; D not certain. V shed 3 bases and J shed 7 bases, with 4 bases lying between them. The CDR3 spans 11 residues. Germline V gene sequence: CDR1 MDHEN, CDR2 SYDVKM. CDR3 sequence (DNA): TGTGCCAGCAGTTTCTCGAACACCATATATTTT. It specifies CASSFSNTIYF. The variable domain in full, completed from reference TRBV28 and TRBJ1-3, reads DVKVTQSSRYLVKRTGEKVFLECVQDMDHENMFWYRQDPGLGLRLIYFSYDVKMKEKGDIPEGYSVSREKKERFSLILESASTNQTSMYLCASSFSNTIYFGEGSWLTVV.

V and J are TRBV28 and TRBJ2-3; D remains ambiguous. The CDR3 totals 14 residues. Germline lookup yields CDR1 MDHEN and CDR2 SYDVKM. V gave up 3 bases and J gave up 0 bases, with 7 bases separating them. CDR3 DNA sequence: TGTGCCAGCAGTTTGCAAGTTAGCACAGATACGCAGTATTTT. This encodes CASSLQVSTDTQYF.

The chain combines TRBV19 with TRBJ1-2; 9 bases fit TRBD1. From germline, CDR1 is LNHDA and CDR2 SQIVND (reference sequence). J lost 6 bases, V lost 7 bases, and 15 bases had no gene match. CDR3 length: 16 residues. This chain's CDR3 is CASNGLLGQGLDGYTF. The CDR3 DNA reads TGTGCCAGTAATGGGCTCCTGGGACAGGGTCTTGATGGCTACACCTTC.

CDR3 coding DNA: TGTGCCAGTAGTGCCCACAATCAGCCCCAGCATTTT. It yields the protein CASSAHNQPQHF. This chain joins TRBV19 and TRBJ1-5, with D uncertain. The CDR3 runs 12 residues. From germline, CDR1 is LNHDA and CDR2 SQIVND (reference sequence). The V and J ends lost 5 bases and 3 bases respectively, with 5 bases between them.

The genes are TRBV4-3 and TRBJ1-5, with D maybe TRBD1 (5 bases). The ends were cut back, 1 base at V and 4 bases at J, with 11 bases in the middle. CDR3 length: 15 residues. CDR1 is LGHNA, CDR2 YSLEER, per germline. As DNA, the CDR3 is TGCGCCAGCAGCCAAGGCGACAGAGAAAATCAGCCCCAGCATTTT. Translated, it gives CASSQGDRENQPQHF.

The chain couples TRBV4-1 to TRBJ2-7; the D gene is possibly TRBD2 (6 bases). V gave up 4 bases and J gave up 3 bases, with 16 bases separating them. The V gene's germline CDR1 is MGHRA and CDR2 YSYEKL. The CDR3 is made up of 15 amino acids. The CDR3 nucleotides read TGCGCCAGCAGCCCCGAGGGGCAGGGAGGCTACGAGCAGTACTTC. Its translation: CASSPEGQGGYEQYF.

The gene calls are TRBV7-9 and TRBJ2-2; D is unresolved. Trimming shortened V by 6 bases and J by 1 base, and 6 bases separated the two germline ends. Germline-derived CDR1 and CDR2 are SEHNR and FQNEAQ (reference sequence). The CDR3 sequence is 13 residues long. CDR3 in amino acids: CASRSGNTGELFF. CDR3 DNA sequence: TGTGCCAGCAGGTCAGGGAACACCGGGGAGCTGTTTTTT.

Concerning this clone itself: Other DNA sequences of this sample code for an identical CDR3. The chain uses TRBV7-9 and TRBJ2-1; D uncertain. CDR3 size: 13 residues. Germline V lookup: CDR1 SEHNR, CDR2 FQNEAQ (reference sequence). The V gene lost 5 bases and the J gene lost 0 bases, with 5 bases spanning the gap. The chain's CDR3 is CASSPVSYNEQFF. CDR3 coding DNA: TGTGCCAGCAGCCCAGTCTCCTACAATGAGCAGTTCTTC.

The rearrangement joins TRBV28 to TRBJ1-2; no reliable D call. The germline gives CDR1 MDHEN, CDR2 SYDVKM. This CDR3 region has 16 residues. The germline V and J ends were trimmed by 2 bases and 6 bases, with 19 bases remaining between them. The CDR3 coding sequence is TGTGCCAGCAGTTTACCCTCGTGGGGAGGAGGGAATGGCTACACCTTC. Translation gives CASSLPSWGGGNGYTF.

This clone was seen only once. The chain carries TRBV6-1 and TRBJ1-1; perhaps TRBD1 as D (6 bases). This CDR3 contains 14 residues. V gave up 3 bases and J gave up 2 bases, with 10 bases separating them. Germline lookup yields CDR1 MNHNS and CDR2 SASEGT. CDR3 DNA: TGTGCCAGCAGTGATGACAGGTACAACACTGAAGCTTTCTTT. Translation gives CASSDDRYNTEAFF.

In DNA form, the CDR3 reads TGCAGCGCCTCACTAGCGGAAGCGAACACCGGGGAGCTGTTTTTT. Its translation is CSASLAEANTGELFF. This chain uses TRBV29-1 with TRBJ2-2; TRBD2 aligns across 8 bases. The V gene end was trimmed by 7 bases and the J gene end by 0 bases; junction bases not matched to a gene: 7. Germline loops: CDR1 SQVTM, CDR2 ANQGSEA. The CDR3 is 15 amino acids.

The chain joins TRBV7-2 to TRBJ2-2; unclear D gene. V was clipped by 5 bases and J by 6 bases, with 7 bases between them. Germline V gene sequence: CDR1 SGHTA, CDR2 FQGNSA. The CDR3 is made up of 12 amino acids. The CDR3 sequence: CASSLWAGELFF. CDR3 nucleotide sequence: TGTGCCAGCAGCCTCTGGGCCGGGGAGCTGTTTTTT.

The V call is TRBV15, the J call TRBJ1-2; D is perhaps TRBD1 (6 bases). This CDR3 spans 17 amino acids. V was pared by 1 base and J by 0 bases, with 15 bases between. Germline CDR1 LNHNV, CDR2 YYDKDF (reference sequence). CDR3 DNA: TGTGCCACCAGCAGAGTGGGGGGGGCCCCCACTAACTATGGCTACACCTTC. Its translation is CATSRVGGAPTNYGYTF.

This chain joins TRBV27 and TRBJ2-7; D unresolved. The V and J ends lost 0 bases and 2 bases respectively, with 14 bases between them. CDR3 size: 16 residues. The V gene's germline CDR1 is MNHEY and CDR2 SMNVEV (reference sequence). DNA for the CDR3: TGTGCCAGCAGTTTATCCGCTGGGGTCCTAACCTACGAGCAGTACTTC. It codes for CASSLSAGVLTYEQYF.

The V gene is TRBV14, the J gene TRBJ2-7; 7 bases fit TRBD1. V was clipped by 4 bases and J by 11 bases; unmatched bases: 20. The CDR3 loop spans 16 amino acids. Per the germline V gene, CDR1 is SGHDN and CDR2 is FVKESK. CDR3 loop: CASSRLRRLFRDRKYF. The CDR3 DNA sequence: TGTGCCAGCAGCCGCCTAAGGAGATTATTCCGGGACAGAAAGTACTTC.

This chain joins TRBV18 and TRBJ2-3; D remains ambiguous. The CDR3 covers 14 residues. The germline V gene encodes CDR1 KGHSH and CDR2 LQKENI. The V end was cut by 5 bases, the J end by 2 bases, with 11 bases between. CDR3 residues: CASSSMDDTDTQYF. In nucleotides, the CDR3 is TGTGCCAGCTCATCCATGGACGACACAGATACGCAGTATTTT.

J is TRBJ2-2 and V is TRBV5-1, with TRBD2 matching over 10 bases. The germline V gene has CDR1 SGHRS and CDR2 YFSETQ. The V segment lost 4 bases and the J segment 3 bases; nucleotides outside the gene matches: 6. The CDR3 is made up of 16 amino acids. This CDR3 is CASSGPGLAYTGELFF. DNA for the CDR3: TGCGCCAGCAGCGGACCGGGACTAGCGTACACCGGGGAGCTGTTTTTT. Filled out from reference TRBV5-1 and TRBJ2-2, the complete variable domain reads KAGVTQTPRYLIKTRGQQVTLSCSPISGHRSVSWYQQTPGQGLQFLFEYFSETQRNKGNFPGRFSGRQFSNSRSEMNVSTLELGDSALYLCASSGPGLAYTGELFFGEGSRLTVL.

Details on this clone: Distinct nucleotide sequences in the sample also encode this CDR3. The genes are TRBV9 and TRBJ2-1, with no clear D. The CDR3 runs 14 residues. V dropped 2 bases and J dropped 0 bases, with 6 bases sitting between them. Looked up from germline, CDR1 is SGDLS and CDR2 is YYNGEE. The CDR3 sequence is CASSVSSSYNEQFF. In DNA form, the CDR3 reads TGTGCCAGCAGCGTCAGTAGCTCCTACAATGAGCAGTTCTTC. The variable domain in full, completed from reference TRBV9 and TRBJ2-1, reads DSGVTQTPKHLITATGQRVTLRCSPRSGDLSVYWYQQSLDQGLQFLIQYYNGEERAKGNILERFSAQQFPDLHSELNLSSLELGDSALYFCASSVSSSYNEQFFGPGTRLTVL.

The chain recombines TRBV7-2 with TRBJ2-2; the match to TRBD2 covers 7 bases. Germline CDR1 reads SGHTA; CDR2 reads FQGNSA. This CDR3 has 17 residues. V lost 5 bases to trimming and J lost 4 bases; unmatched junction nucleotides: 13. The CDR3 DNA follows: TGTGCCAGCAGCCCTGGGAGAGCGGGACGGCGCACCGGGGAGCTGTTTTTT. Its translation: CASSPGRAGRRTGELFF.

The rearrangement links TRBV6-5 to TRBJ2-1; weak D call: TRBD2 (5 bases). The V end was cut by 5 bases, the J end by 5 bases, with 10 bases between. CDR3 length equals 13 residues. From germline, CDR1 is MNHEY and CDR2 SVGAGI. The CDR3 protein is CASSRLSDNEQFF. In nucleotides, the CDR3 is TGTGCCAGCAGTAGACTATCCGACAATGAGCAGTTCTTC.

This chain links TRBV30 with TRBJ2-7; 9 positions agree with TRBD2. The germline CDR1 and CDR2 sequences are GTSNPN and SVGIG (reference sequence). This CDR3 region has 15 residues. V gave up 0 bases and J gave up 5 bases; unmatched junction bases: 8. CDR3 nucleotide sequence: TGTGCCTGGAGTGTCGGCGGGAGGGCCCCTGACGAGCAGTACTTC. This gives the protein CAWSVGGRAPDEQYF.

CDR3: CASSSGQGARYGYTF. DNA for the CDR3: TGTGCCAGCAGCTCGGGACAGGGGGCACGCTATGGCTACACCTTC. The J gene is TRBJ1-2, the V gene TRBV9; 12 bases fit TRBD1. This CDR3 region has 15 residues. Germline V CDR1 and CDR2: SGDLS, YYNGEE. After removal of 4 bases from V and 4 bases from J, the junction contained 5 bases not matched to a gene.

The chain joins TRBV9 to TRBJ2-2; 9 bases match TRBD1. The trim removed 4 bases at V and 7 bases at J, leaving 11 bases unmatched. The germline gives CDR1 SGDLS, CDR2 YYNGEE. The CDR3 is 16 residues long. The CDR3 is CASSPAGTGRSGELFF. The CDR3 DNA follows: TGTGCCAGCAGCCCCGCAGGGACAGGGCGTAGCGGGGAGCTGTTTTTT.

This clone appeared a single time. The V and J genes are TRBV9 and TRBJ1-2; no firm D call. CDR3 length: 14 residues. Trimming took 0 bases from V and 5 from J, leaving 11 bases between them. Germline values: CDR1 SGDLS, CDR2 YYNGEE. Here the CDR3 reads CASSVDWGYYGYTF. The CDR3, as DNA: TGTGCCAGCAGCGTAGATTGGGGTTATTATGGCTACACCTTC. The complete variable domain, with remaining parts taken from reference TRBV9 and TRBJ1-2, reads DSGVTQTPKHLITATGQRVTLRCSPRSGDLSVYWYQQSLDQGLQFLIQYYNGEERAKGNILERFSAQQFPDLHSELNLSSLELGDSALYFCASSVDWGYYGYTFGSGTRLTVV.